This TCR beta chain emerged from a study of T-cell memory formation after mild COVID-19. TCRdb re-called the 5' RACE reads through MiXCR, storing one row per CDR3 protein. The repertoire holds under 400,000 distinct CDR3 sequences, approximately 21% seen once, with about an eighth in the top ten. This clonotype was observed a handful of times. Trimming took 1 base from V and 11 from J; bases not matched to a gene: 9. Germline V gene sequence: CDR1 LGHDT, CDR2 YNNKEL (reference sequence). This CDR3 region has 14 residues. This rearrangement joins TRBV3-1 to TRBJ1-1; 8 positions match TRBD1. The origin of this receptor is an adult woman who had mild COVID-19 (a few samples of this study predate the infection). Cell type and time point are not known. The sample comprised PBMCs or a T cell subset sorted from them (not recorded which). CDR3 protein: CASSQVAGGSVAFF. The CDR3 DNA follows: TGTGCCAGCAGCCAAGTGGCAGGGGGCAGTGTGGCTTTCTTT.